This T cell receptor beta chain was sequenced for a study of long-term antiretroviral therapy in people with HIV. Germline CDR1 SGHDN, CDR2 FVKESK. The CDR3 is 12 amino acids. V lost 1 base, J lost 7 bases, and 7 bases lay in between. Sequencing relied on immunoSEQ assay v3.0, run at survey level. Clones were sequenced by immunoSEQ multiplex PCR, and TCRdb holds only the in-frame ones, with some missing. Among nearly 50,000 clones, 84% were seen once, and the ten largest hold more than 2.5%. The TCR sequence derives from a woman under 30 with HIV. The source was unsorted PBMCs, collected 0.8 years after starting antiretroviral therapy. The chain uses TRBV14 and TRBJ2-5; no firm D call. CDR3 bases: TGTGCCAGCAGCCAAGGGTTGGCGACCCAGTACTTC. This gives the protein CASSQGLATQYF.